This record covers a single T cell receptor (beta chain). Its antigen is still unknown. The sample belongs to a study of Ad26.COV2.S vaccination and SARS-CoV-2 variants. About the research overall: Donor was assigned to the Ad26.COV2.S arm of trial COV1001. Ad26.COV2.S given intramuscularly, once or twice 56 days apart. Findings and limits, study-wide: Across vaccine and placebo recipients, the breadth of non-spike TCRs was similar.

The sample's treatment: approximately 18 received Ad26.COV2.S at low or high dose, single or two shots; five or six received placebo; per-sample allocation not given. Collection of samples fell on day 63 after the first vaccine or placebo injection. The donor was a Boston adult aged 18-55 years. With 2 bases clipped from V and 6 bases from J, the junction kept 9 bases outside the gene matches. CDR1 is GTSNPN and CDR2 is SVGIG in the germline V gene (reference sequence). The length of the CDR3 is 16 residues. The method was immunoSEQ multiplex PCR; TCRdb's version includes in-frame clones alone and lacks a portion of them. The table lists 380,000 or so clones, 88% of them singletons.

Sequenced here: peripheral blood, sampled in a trial of Ad26.COV2.S vaccine versus placebo. The TCR comes from a person between 18 and 59 years old who received the Ad26.COV2.S COVID-19 vaccine or a placebo. The chain has TRBV30 and TRBJ2-2, with 10 bases lining up with TRBD2. CDR3 amino acids: CAWSRQRGGNPGELFF. As DNA, the CDR3 is TGTGCCTGGAGTCGACAGCGGGGGGGCAATCCCGGGGAGCTGTTTTTT. Full variable domain (rest looked up from reference TRBV30 and TRBJ2-2): SQTIHQWPATLVQPVGSPLSLECTVEGTSNPNLYWYRQAAGRGLQLLFYSVGIGQISSEVPQNLSASRPQDRQFILSSKKLLLSDSGFYLCAWSRQRGGNPGELFFGEGSRLTVL.